This T cell receptor (beta chain) is drawn from a study of beta chain features in type 1 diabetes. Study summary: Over all samples combined, fewer than 140,000,000 sorted cells were examined.

Whole-study results and caveats: Patients with Type 1 diabetes showed moderately but significantly shorter TCRB CDR3s in all four CD4+ subsets.

In germline, CDR1 is LNHNV, CDR2 YYDKDF (reference sequence). This CDR3 has 13 amino acids. V lost 5 bases and J lost 2, with 9 bases in between. The authors took one heparinised blood draw, averaging about 116 mL, from each donor. This clone has just a few counts. What it binds is unknown. Reverse transcribing all isolated RNA meant expressed TCRB transcripts were sequenced. TCRdb's copy holds only in-frame clones and misses some; the assay was immunoSEQ multiplex PCR. The repertoire holds about 160,000 clones, with approximately 62% as singletons. This sequence originates from a man aged 25-45 years with type 1 diabetes. The V call is TRBV15, the J call TRBJ1-1; unclear D gene. The sequencing input was naive CD4+ T cells from blood. This chain's CDR3 is CATSGRINTEAFF. CDR3 coding DNA: TGTGCCACCAGCGGACGGATAAACACTGAAGCTTTCTTT.